The 27 T cell receptor beta chains presented below share a single source sample, sequenced in a study of shared clonotypes between healthy human individuals. The assay was immunoSEQ multiplex PCR, and TCRdb's table has in-frame clones only and misses some. The table shows roughly 1 million clones, with 75% to 80% occurring only once. Material: memory CD4+ T cells from PBMCs. This sample's subset: CD45RA-negative fraction. The receptors here all came from a young man in good health. Some clones in this sample may be carry-over from other donors' samples.

This clone showed up just once. The V call is TRBV19, the J call TRBJ1-2; possibly TRBD1 for D (5 bases). The CDR3 sequence is 14 residues long. CDR1 is LNHDA, CDR2 SQIVND, per germline (reference sequence). V lost 6 bases and J 6 bases, leaving 17 bases between the germline ends. The CDR3 DNA reads as TGTGCCAGTAGAAGGGGAGAGGGGAGAGATGGCTACACCTTC. Its protein is CASRRGEGRDGYTF.

V is TRBV10-1 and J is TRBJ1-2; 7 positions match TRBD1. This CDR3 has 15 amino acids. The germline V gene has CDR1 WNHNN and CDR2 SYGVQD (reference sequence). J was trimmed by 3 bases and V by 0 bases; bases with no gene match: 4. In DNA form, the CDR3 reads TGCGCCAGCAGTGAGTCGAACGGGACAGACTATGGCTACACCTTC. It codes for CASSESNGTDYGYTF.

The CDR3 nucleotides read TGCGCCAGCAGCGGGACAGGTGGCTATGGCTACACCTTC. Its translation: CASSGTGGYGYTF. The genes are TRBV4-1 and TRBJ1-2; 8 bases are shared with TRBD1. Germline CDR1 is MGHRA and CDR2 is YSYEKL. V lost 5 bases to trimming and J lost 4 bases; unmatched junction nucleotides: 3. The CDR3 is 13 amino acids.

The J gene is TRBJ2-7, the V gene TRBV11-2, with D uncertain. The CDR3 length is 14 residues. The germline gives CDR1 SGHAT, CDR2 FQNNGV. Trimming took off 3 bases at V and 0 bases at J, with 9 bases between the two ends. For the CDR3, the DNA is TGTGCCAGCAGCTTGGGCCAGTCCTCCTACGAGCAGTACTTC. As protein: CASSLGQSSYEQYF.

The chain uses TRBV30 and TRBJ2-3, with TRBD2 matching 7 bases. There are 14 residues in the CDR3. Per germline, CDR1 GTSNPN and CDR2 SVGIG (reference sequence). The ends lost 4 bases at V and 2 bases at J; junction bases unmatched: 6. The CDR3 protein is CAWKYGRLTDTQYF. CDR3 in DNA: TGTGCCTGGAAGTACGGGAGGCTCACAGATACGCAGTATTTT.

This chain links TRBV28 with TRBJ1-2; no clear D. CDR1 is MDHEN, CDR2 SYDVKM, per germline. V lost 3 bases and J lost 0, with 11 bases in between. The CDR3 extends over 15 amino acids. The DNA for the CDR3 is TGTGCCAGCAGTTTGGGGTGGCCCTCTAACTATGGCTACACCTTC. It encodes CASSLGWPSNYGYTF.

This clone has just a few counts. This rearrangement joins TRBV19 to TRBJ2-2, with D possibly being TRBD1 (7 bases). Germline lookup yields CDR1 LNHDA and CDR2 SQIVND (reference sequence). The V gene lost 7 bases and the J gene lost 0 bases, with 15 bases spanning the gap. The CDR3 contains 16 residues. Here the CDR3 reads CASTAGQFANTGELFF. The CDR3 region has the DNA TGTGCCAGTACCGCGGGACAGTTCGCGAACACCGGGGAGCTGTTTTTT.

The rearrangement uses TRBV6-1 and TRBJ2-3; 12 bases align to TRBD1. Germline assignment: CDR1 MNHNS and CDR2 SASEGT. The CDR3 has 16 amino acids. V shed 4 bases, J shed 4 bases, and the junction held 6 bases outside the gene matches. The CDR3 loop is CASSGPGQGASDTQYF. The CDR3 nucleotides read TGTGCCAGCAGTGGACCGGGACAGGGGGCCTCAGATACGCAGTATTTT.

This clone was observed at least ten times. The J gene is TRBJ2-7, the V gene TRBV25-1; TRBD1 agrees at 7 bases. Looked up from germline, CDR1 is MGHDK and CDR2 is SYGVNS. Germline trimming cut 6 bases from V and 4 bases from J; bases unmatched to any gene: 6. The CDR3 has 13 residues. CDR3 nucleotides: TGTGCCAGCAGACCGACAGGGTATTACGAGCAGTACTTC. Protein product: CASRPTGYYEQYF.

The chain is built from TRBV15 and TRBJ1-1; 7 positions agree with TRBD1. The CDR3 has 15 residues. Trimming removed 1 base from V and 5 bases from J; junction bases left unmatched: 7. Germline V gene sequence: CDR1 LNHNV, CDR2 YYDKDF (reference sequence). CDR3 in DNA: TGTGCCACCAGCAGAGGACAGGGTAGTGGTACTGAAGCTTTCTTT. This gives the protein CATSRGQGSGTEAFF.

This chain connects TRBV5-1 to TRBJ1-3; TRBD1 agrees at 7 bases. Losses at the gene ends were 0 bases for V and 0 bases for J; bases not matched to a gene: 6. The germline CDR1 and CDR2 sequences are SGHRS and YFSETQ. CDR3 length: 17 residues. The CDR3 region has the DNA TGCGCCAGCAGCTTGGCTCCAACAGGGGACTCTGGAAACACCATATATTTT. Its protein is CASSLAPTGDSGNTIYF.

V usage is TRBV2 and J usage is TRBJ2-7; D call uncertain. V was trimmed by 2 bases and J by 0 bases, leaving 5 bases between them. The CDR3 is 13 amino acids. The V gene's germline CDR1 is SNHLY and CDR2 FYNNEI. The CDR3 coding sequence is TGTGCCAGCAGTGAAAATTCCTCCTACGAGCAGTACTTC. This sequence encodes CASSENSSYEQYF.

Details on this clone: Other DNA sequences of this sample code for an identical CDR3. The chain joins TRBV11-2 to TRBJ2-1; D remains unclear. The V and J ends lost 0 bases and 6 bases respectively, with 6 bases between them. Germline CDR1 reads SGHAT; CDR2 reads FQNNGV. The CDR3 spans 13 residues. CDR3: CASSLDRVNEQFF. CDR3 DNA sequence: TGTGCCAGCAGCTTAGATCGCGTCAATGAGCAGTTCTTC.

The chain is built from TRBV28 and TRBJ1-1; D is perhaps TRBD1 (6 bases). V was cut by 10 bases and J by 1 base, with 13 bases left in between. Looked up from germline, CDR1 is MDHEN and CDR2 is SYDVKM. The CDR3 contains 13 residues. In DNA, the CDR3 is TGTGCCACCACCCGGACAGCGAACACTGAAGCTTTCTTT. Protein product: CATTRTANTEAFF.

The chain joins TRBV19 to TRBJ2-1, with D possibly matching TRBD1 (6 bases). Germline CDR1 reads LNHDA; CDR2 reads SQIVND (reference sequence). The length of the CDR3 is 12 residues. The V end was cut by 2 bases, the J end by 9 bases, with 8 bases between. As DNA, the CDR3 is TGTGCCAGTAGTATAACAGGGCGTGAGCAGTTCTTC. Residues: CASSITGREQFF.

This clone was picked up many times. This chain links TRBV30 with TRBJ2-3; D is unclear. This CDR3 comprises 13 residues. The V gene lost 3 bases and the J gene lost 5 bases, with 12 bases spanning the gap. The germline V gene encodes CDR1 GTSNPN and CDR2 SVGIG (reference sequence). CDR3 amino acids: CAWSSPPVDTQYF. The CDR3 nucleotides are TGTGCCTGGAGCTCCCCTCCGGTAGATACGCAGTATTTT.

The rearrangement links TRBV11-2 to TRBJ2-1; D is possibly TRBD2 (6 bases). The V end lost 5 bases, the J end lost 7 bases, and 21 bases lay between the germline ends. This CDR3 region has 16 residues. Germline V gene data show CDR1 as SGHAT and CDR2 as FQNNGV. CDR3 protein: CASSLAGAGKTNEQFF. CDR3 DNA: TGTGCCAGCAGCCTCGCGGGCGCGGGGAAAACAAATGAGCAGTTCTTC.

This sequence joins TRBV19 and TRBJ1-5, with no clear D. CDR3 length: 13 amino acids. The germline CDR1 and CDR2 sequences are LNHDA and SQIVND (reference sequence). V was clipped by 7 bases and J by 9 bases, with 16 bases between them. CDR3 sequence: CASKTHARTPQHF. CDR3 DNA: TGTGCCAGTAAGACCCACGCAAGGACGCCCCAGCATTTT.

The chain employs TRBV12-1 and TRBJ2-2; TRBD2, as called in the table, went unchecked against the DNA. TRBV12-1 represents a pseudogene. This CDR3 has 17 amino acids. CDR3 protein: CASSLRLRKKDTGELFF. In DNA form, the CDR3 reads TGTGCCAGCAGCTTAAGACTCCGGAAAAAGGACACCGGGGAGCTGTTTTTT.

This clone occurred a few times. The chain employs TRBV7-2 and TRBJ2-4; no reliable D call. Germline V gene lookup returns CDR1 SGHTA and CDR2 FQGNSA. The CDR3 is 14 amino acids. Trimming cost V 5 bases and J 0 bases, with 8 bases left between them. DNA for the CDR3: TGTGCCAGCAGCCCAGCCAGAGCCAAAAACATTCAGTACTTC. Its protein product is CASSPARAKNIQYF.

This chain connects TRBV4-2 to TRBJ2-1, with 11 positions matching TRBD2. In germline, CDR1 is LGHNA, CDR2 YNFKEQ. This CDR3 contains 15 residues. The V segment lost 5 bases and the J segment 8 bases; nucleotides outside the gene matches: 8. Here the CDR3 reads CASSGWTSGPDEQFF. The DNA for the CDR3 is TGTGCCAGCAGCGGATGGACTAGCGGGCCCGATGAGCAGTTCTTC.

DNA of the CDR3: TGTGCCAGCAAAACCCGGGGAGGCCAAACGGGAGGCTACACCTTC. Encoded protein: CASKTRGGQTGGYTF. The rearrangement joins TRBV6-5 to TRBJ1-2; D is unclear. Germline-derived CDR1 and CDR2 are MNHEY and SVGAGI. This CDR3 region has 15 residues. V was cut by 7 bases and J by 8 bases, with 23 bases left in between.

V gene TRBV6-6 combines with J gene TRBJ1-1; D not resolved. The V end was cut by 5 bases, the J end by 7 bases, with 11 bases between. Germline CDR1 MNHNY, CDR2 SVGAGI (reference sequence). CDR3 length equals 12 residues. Written as DNA, the CDR3 is TGTGCCAGCAGTCTTACAGCGAGTGAAGCTTTCTTT. Amino acids: CASSLTASEAFF.

On this clone: Other DNA sequences in the sample encode the same CDR3. The chain's CDR3 is CASSLRRGTEAFF. The CDR3 DNA follows: TGTGCCAGCAGCTTACGCAGGGGCACTGAAGCTTTCTTT. The rearrangement uses TRBV7-2 and TRBJ1-1; weak D call: TRBD1 (6 bases). The CDR3 loop spans 13 amino acids. V lost 2 bases and J lost 4, with 8 bases in between. Germline CDR1 reads SGHTA; CDR2 reads FQGNSA.

CDR3 sequence: CASRAGLSYEQYF. The CDR3 bases are TGTGCCAGCAGGGCGGGACTCTCCTACGAGCAGTACTTC. The J gene is TRBJ2-7, the V gene TRBV2; a weak D match, TRBD2 (6 bases). The germline V gene encodes CDR1 SNHLY and CDR2 FYNNEI. Trimming removed 6 bases at V and 0 bases at J, with 9 bases between. This CDR3 is built from 13 residues.

This chain uses TRBV15 with TRBJ2-1; the D is unclear. The CDR3 contains 14 residues. Trimming stripped 3 bases from V and 4 bases from J, with 10 bases between. From germline, CDR1 is LNHNV and CDR2 YYDKDF (reference sequence). This CDR3 is CATSRAALYNEQFF. The CDR3, as DNA: TGTGCCACCAGCAGGGCGGCCCTATACAATGAGCAGTTCTTC.

The V call is TRBV10-2, the J call TRBJ1-5; the match to TRBD1 covers 7 bases. With 7 bases clipped from V and 1 base from J, the junction kept 7 bases outside the gene matches. The CDR3 is 15 amino acids. The germline V gene has CDR1 WSHSY and CDR2 SAAADI. CDR3 region: CASTPQGGSNQPQHF. The CDR3 DNA is TGCGCCAGCACCCCCCAGGGGGGAAGCAATCAGCCCCAGCATTTT.